The present entry profiles one TCR beta chain with its context. Its antigen is unidentified. Here the gene names and germline are mouse. The sequenced fragment ends 1 residue before the CDR3 boundary, so the rest is inferred from the germline J gene. Sequencing was performed with immunoSEQ multiplex PCR; in TCRdb, only in-frame clones are kept and a portion is missing. This table has around 51,000 clones, around 72% appearing once. The CDR3 loop spans 15 amino acids. Trimming shortened V by 1 base and J by 1 base, and 9 bases separated the two germline ends. Germline assignment: CDR1 LGHNA and CDR2 YSYQKL. The data derive from a study of tissue T cells after allogeneic stem cell transplantation. Regarding the study as a whole: Motif-based clustering found tissue-specific repertoire signatures shared across patients, though few clones were shared. Within patients, tissue anatomy strongly shaped TCR repertoire composition. Tissue-detected TCR repertoire was only partly captured by blood and spleen T cells.

This sequence joins TRBV2 and TRBJ2-4; no firm D call. This receptor was obtained from a pool of C57BL/6 mice in good health. Sequencing used sorted cells pooled from one or two spleens. The part of the CDR3 DNA that was read is TGTGCCAGCAGCCAAGGGGGAAAGGGTCAAAACACCTTGTAC. Protein sequence: CASSQGGKGQNTLY. The whole CDR3 sequence reads CASSQGGKGQNTLYF.